This is a list of T cell receptor beta chains from one sample in a study of OX40 agonist ivuxolimab in advanced cancers. Method: immunoSEQ multiplex PCR; TCRdb's copy keeps in-frame clones and lacks some. The sample carries more than 80,000 clones, 90% recorded once. The sample in question was CD4+ or CD8+ T cells sorted from blood, obtained in a trial of the OX40 agonist ivuxolimab. The receptor set was obtained from an adult with an advanced solid tumor such as melanoma, head and neck, liver or kidney cancer. Each CDR3 is given with its conserved first and last residue. A D gene is named only where the DNA matches it firmly. Not all rows give a size; the values are once, few, many and, for expanded clones, a class.

V gene	J gene	D gene	clone size	CDR3 DNA	CDR3 protein
TRBV6-6	TRBJ1-6	-	few	TGTGCCAGCAGCCGGGAGGGGAATTCACCCCTCCACTTT	CASSREGNSPLHF
TRBV4-3	TRBJ2-7	-	-	TGCGCCAGCAGCCAAGAAAGGAGCTACGAGCAGTACTTC	CASSQERSYEQYF
TRBV2	TRBJ2-5	-	-	TGTGCCAGCAGTGAAGCCCAAAGGGGGGAGACCCAGTACTTC	CASSEAQRGETQYF
TRBV10-1	TRBJ1-4	-	-	TGCGCCAGCGGGCAGGAGACGGGTGAAAAACTGTTTTTT	CASGQETGEKLFF
TRBV2	TRBJ2-5	-	-	TGTGCCAGCAGTGATGGTGGAGAGACCCAGTACTTC	CASSDGGETQYF
TRBV5-1	TRBJ2-7	TRBD2	-	TGCGCCAGCAGCTTATTGACGAGCGGGGTGGGTTCCTACGAGCAGTACTTC	CASSLLTSGVGSYEQYF
TRBV5-1	TRBJ2-3	-	once	TGCGCCAGCAGCTTGACCACAGCGTCCGCGCTAGATACGCAGTATTTT	CASSLTTASALDTQYF
TRBV5-4	TRBJ1-1	-	-	TGTGCCAGCAGCTTGGTGCTGAACACTGAAGCTTTCTTT	CASSLVLNTEAFF
TRBV7-8	TRBJ1-5	-	-	TGTGCCAGCAGCCTAGGACAGAATAGCAATCAGCCCCAGCATTTT	CASSLGQNSNQPQHF
TRBV7-2	TRBJ1-1	-	once	TGTGCCAGCAGCTTAAGATCAGGGGCGGGGAACACTGAAGCTTTCTTT	CASSLRSGAGNTEAFF
TRBV9	TRBJ1-5	-	-	TGTGCCAGCAGCGGATCAGGGCGCAATCAGCCCCAGCATTTT	CASSGSGRNQPQHF
TRBV7-2	TRBJ1-4	-	-	TGTGCCAGCAGCACAGGGACAAGTAAAGCGAAACTGTTTTTT	CASSTGTSKAKLFF
TRBV7-2	TRBJ2-2	-	-	TGTGCCAGCAGCTTACAGGGCTCGTTGACCGGGGAGCTGTTTTTT	CASSLQGSLTGELFF
TRBV5-1	TRBJ2-5	-	-	TGCGCCAGCAGCTTGGGTTTTCAGACCCAGTACTTC	CASSLGFQTQYF
TRBV6-1	TRBJ1-5	-	few	TGTGCCGGGGGCATAAATCAGCCCCAGCATTTT	CAGGINQPQHF
TRBV7-8	TRBJ1-5	TRBD1	-	TGTGCCAGCAGCCCGACGGGTCGGACAGGGGGCTTTCTTCAGCCCCAGCATTTT	CASSPTGRTGGFLQPQHF
TRBV19	TRBJ1-6	-	once	TGTGCCAGTAGTATATGGGGGAACTCACCCCTCCACTTT	CASSIWGNSPLHF
TRBV7-2	TRBJ2-5	TRBD2	-	TGTGCCAGCAGCAGCGGGGGGGCCTCTGAGACCCAGTACTTC	CASSSGGASETQYF
TRBV30	TRBJ1-2	-	-	TGTGCCTGGAGTATTTTGGGATATTATGGCTACACCTTC	CAWSILGYYGYTF
TRBV30	TRBJ2-7	TRBD1	-	TGTGCCTGGAGTCCGGGACAGATAAACGAGCAGTACTTC	CAWSPGQINEQYF
TRBV30	TRBJ2-3	-	-	TGTGCCTGGAGTGTGAAGGGAACTCCCACAGATACGCAGTATTTT	CAWSVKGTPTDTQYF
TRBV18	TRBJ2-7	-	-	TGTGCCAGCTCACCAGCGGAGGCTTCCTACGAGCAGTACTTC	CASSPAEASYEQYF
TRBV5-6	TRBJ1-2	-	once	TGTGCCAGCAGCCCGGCGGGTCGGGGGGCATATGGCTACACCTTC	CASSPAGRGAYGYTF
TRBV6-6	TRBJ2-7	-	-	TGTGCCAGCAAAGTGTCTCCAGGCTACTACGAGCAGTACTTC	CASKVSPGYYEQYF